The clone carrying this TCR beta chain was observed at least ten times. Unmatched junction bases numbered 16, after V lost 3 bases and J lost 5 bases. Germline CDR1 and CDR2: DFQATT and SNEGSKA (reference sequence). This CDR3 is 19 amino acids long. TCRdb ran MiXCR on the RT-PCR reads and lists one entry per CDR3 protein. There are more than 550,000 distinct CDR3 sequences in the sample; approximately 15% occur only once, and around 3.3% lies in the top ten. The source of this sequence is a female donor in good health, serving as a healthy control. The rearrangement uses TRBV20-1 and TRBJ2-3, with TRBD2 identical over 14 bases. Source material: memory CD4+ T cells from blood. CDR3 in DNA: TGCAGTGCTAGCTCGTTTGCGACTAGCGGGAGGGTTTACAAAGATACGCAGTATTTT. It yields the protein CSASSFATSGRVYKDTQYF.